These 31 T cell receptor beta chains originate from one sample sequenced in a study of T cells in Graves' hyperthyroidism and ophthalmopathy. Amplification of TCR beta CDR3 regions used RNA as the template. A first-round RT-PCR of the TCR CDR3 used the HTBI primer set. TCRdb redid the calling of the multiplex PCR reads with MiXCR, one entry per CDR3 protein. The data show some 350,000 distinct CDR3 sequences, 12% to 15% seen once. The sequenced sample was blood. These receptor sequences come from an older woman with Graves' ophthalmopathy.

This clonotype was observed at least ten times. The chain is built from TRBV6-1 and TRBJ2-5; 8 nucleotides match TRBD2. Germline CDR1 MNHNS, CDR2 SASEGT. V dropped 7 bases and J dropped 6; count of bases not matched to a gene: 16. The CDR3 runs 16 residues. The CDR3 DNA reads TGTGCCAGCACTCGCCCTGGGAGCGGGAGTGGAAAGACCCAGTACTTC. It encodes CASTRPGSGSGKTQYF.

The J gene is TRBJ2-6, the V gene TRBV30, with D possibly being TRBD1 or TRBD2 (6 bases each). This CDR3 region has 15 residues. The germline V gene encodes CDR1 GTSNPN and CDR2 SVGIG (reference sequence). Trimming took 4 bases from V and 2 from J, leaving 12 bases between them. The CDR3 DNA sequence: TGTGCCTGGACCCCAAGGGGGGCTGGGGCCAACGTCCTGACTTTC. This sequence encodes CAWTPRGAGANVLTF.

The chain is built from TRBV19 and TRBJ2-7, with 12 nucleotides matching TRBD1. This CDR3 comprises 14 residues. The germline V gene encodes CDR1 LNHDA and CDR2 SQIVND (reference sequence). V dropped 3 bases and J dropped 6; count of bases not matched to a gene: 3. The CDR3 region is CASSMGQGAFEQYF. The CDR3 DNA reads TGTGCCAGTAGTATGGGACAGGGGGCTTTCGAGCAGTACTTC. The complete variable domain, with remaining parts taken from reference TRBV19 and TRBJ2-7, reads DGGITQSPKYLFRKEGQNVTLSCEQNLNHDAMYWYRQDPGQGLRLIYYSQIVNDFQKGDIAEGYSVSREKKESFPLTVTSAQKNPTAFYLCASSMGQGAFEQYFGPGTRLTVT.

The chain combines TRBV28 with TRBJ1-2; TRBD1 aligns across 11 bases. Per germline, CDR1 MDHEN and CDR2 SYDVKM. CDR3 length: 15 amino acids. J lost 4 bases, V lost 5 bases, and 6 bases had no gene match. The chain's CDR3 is CASSLPGQGVYGYTF. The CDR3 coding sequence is TGTGCCAGCAGTCTGCCGGGACAGGGGGTCTATGGCTACACCTTC.

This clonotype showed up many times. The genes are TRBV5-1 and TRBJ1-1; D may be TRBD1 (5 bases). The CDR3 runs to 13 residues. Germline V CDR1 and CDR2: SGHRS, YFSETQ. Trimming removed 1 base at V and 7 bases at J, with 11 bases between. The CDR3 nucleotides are TGCGCCAGCAGCTTGCGGGGGGACGGTGAAGCTTTCTTT. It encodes CASSLRGDGEAFF.

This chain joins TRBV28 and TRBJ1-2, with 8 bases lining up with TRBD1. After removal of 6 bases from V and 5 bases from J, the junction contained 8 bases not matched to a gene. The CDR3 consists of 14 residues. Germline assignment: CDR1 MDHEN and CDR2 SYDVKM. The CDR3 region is CASRNPDRVYGYTF. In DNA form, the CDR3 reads TGTGCCAGCAGAAACCCGGACAGGGTTTATGGCTACACCTTC.

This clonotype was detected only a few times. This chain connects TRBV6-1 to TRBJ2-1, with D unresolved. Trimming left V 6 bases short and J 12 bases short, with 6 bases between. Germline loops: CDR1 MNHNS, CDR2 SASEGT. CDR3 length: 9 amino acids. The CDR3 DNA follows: TGTGCCAGCAGCACGCGGCAGTTCTTC. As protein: CASSTRQFF.

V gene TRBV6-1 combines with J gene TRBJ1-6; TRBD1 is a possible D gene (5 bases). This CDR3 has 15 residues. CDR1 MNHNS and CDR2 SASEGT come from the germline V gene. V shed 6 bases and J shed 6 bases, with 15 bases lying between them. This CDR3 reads CASRPDSAFNSPLHF. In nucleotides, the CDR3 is TGTGCCAGCAGACCAGACAGCGCCTTTAATTCACCCCTCCACTTT.

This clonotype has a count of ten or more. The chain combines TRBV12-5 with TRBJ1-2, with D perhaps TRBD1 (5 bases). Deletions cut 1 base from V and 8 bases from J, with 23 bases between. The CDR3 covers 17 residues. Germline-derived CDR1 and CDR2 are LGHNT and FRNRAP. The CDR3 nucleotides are TGTGCTAGTGGTTTGGCCACCTTTCACGGACACCAGGCGGGCTACACCTTC. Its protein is CASGLATFHGHQAGYTF.

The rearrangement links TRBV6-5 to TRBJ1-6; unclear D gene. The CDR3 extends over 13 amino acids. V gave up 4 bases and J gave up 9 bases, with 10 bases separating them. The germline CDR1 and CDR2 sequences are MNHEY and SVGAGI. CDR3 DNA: TGTGCCAGCAGTTTGGGTACCGGTTCACCCCTCCACTTT. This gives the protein CASSLGTGSPLHF.

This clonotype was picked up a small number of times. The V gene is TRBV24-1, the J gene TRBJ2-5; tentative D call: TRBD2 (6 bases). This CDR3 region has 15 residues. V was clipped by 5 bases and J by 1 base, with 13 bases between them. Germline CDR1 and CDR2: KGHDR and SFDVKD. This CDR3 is CATSGSRETQETQYF. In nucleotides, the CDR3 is TGTGCCACCAGTGGTTCCCGGGAGACCCAAGAGACCCAGTACTTC.

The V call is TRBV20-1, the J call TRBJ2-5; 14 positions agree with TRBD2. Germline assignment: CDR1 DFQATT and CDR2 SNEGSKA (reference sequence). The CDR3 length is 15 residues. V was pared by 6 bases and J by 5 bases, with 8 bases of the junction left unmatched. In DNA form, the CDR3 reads TGCAGTGCCCCGGGACTAGCGGGAGTAGGGGAGACCCAGTACTTC. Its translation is CSAPGLAGVGETQYF.

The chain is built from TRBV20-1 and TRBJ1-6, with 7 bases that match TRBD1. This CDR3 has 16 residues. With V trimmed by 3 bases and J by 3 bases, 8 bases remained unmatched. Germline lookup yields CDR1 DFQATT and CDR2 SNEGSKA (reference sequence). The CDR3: CSASEPGTVYNSPLHF. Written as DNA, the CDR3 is TGCAGTGCTAGTGAGCCCGGGACAGTCTATAATTCACCCCTCCACTTT.

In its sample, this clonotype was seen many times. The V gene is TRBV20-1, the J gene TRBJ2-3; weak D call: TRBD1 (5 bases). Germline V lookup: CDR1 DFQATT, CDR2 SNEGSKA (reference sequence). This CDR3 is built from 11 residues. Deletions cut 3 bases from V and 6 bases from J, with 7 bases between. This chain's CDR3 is CSARKGDTQYF. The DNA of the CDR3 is TGCAGTGCTAGGAAGGGGGATACGCAGTATTTT.

The CDR3 protein is CSAAKEYSPLHF. The CDR3, as DNA: TGCAGTGCGGCAAAGGAGTATTCACCCCTCCACTTT. The chain couples TRBV20-1 to TRBJ1-6; D unclear. Per the germline V gene, CDR1 is DFQATT and CDR2 is SNEGSKA (reference sequence). Between the trimmed V and J ends, which lost 6 bases and 8 bases, there was a span of 11 bases. The CDR3 contains 12 residues.

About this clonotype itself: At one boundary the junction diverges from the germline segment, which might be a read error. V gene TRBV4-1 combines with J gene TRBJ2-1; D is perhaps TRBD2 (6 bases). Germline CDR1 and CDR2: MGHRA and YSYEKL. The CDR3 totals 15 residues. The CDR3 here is CASSQEGRTYNGQFF. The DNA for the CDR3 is TGCGCCAGCAGCCAAGAGGGGAGGACCTACAATGGGCAGTTCTTC.

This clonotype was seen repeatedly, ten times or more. In nucleotides, the CDR3 is TGTGCCAGCAGTAACAGGGAAGCAGGCTATGGCTACACCTTC. Translated: CASSNREAGYGYTF. The chain uses TRBV28 and TRBJ1-2, with D perhaps TRBD1 (6 bases). The CDR3 loop spans 14 amino acids. Germline V CDR1 and CDR2: MDHEN, SYDVKM. Deletions cut 5 bases from V and 4 bases from J, with 14 bases between.

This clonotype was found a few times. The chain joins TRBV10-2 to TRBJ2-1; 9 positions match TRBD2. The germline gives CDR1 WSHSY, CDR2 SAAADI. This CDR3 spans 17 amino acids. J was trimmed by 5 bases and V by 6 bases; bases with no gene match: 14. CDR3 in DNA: TGCGCCAGCAGGAGATCAGCGGGAGGAGTGGTAGACAATGAGCAGTTCTTC. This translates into CASRRSAGGVVDNEQFF.

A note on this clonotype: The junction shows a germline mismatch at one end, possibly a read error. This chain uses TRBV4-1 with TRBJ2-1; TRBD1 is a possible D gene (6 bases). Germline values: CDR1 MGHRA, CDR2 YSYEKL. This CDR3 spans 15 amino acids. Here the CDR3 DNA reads TGCGCCGGCAGCCCCCCAGGGGCCGGATACAATGAGCAGTTCTTC. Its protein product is CAGSPPGAGYNEQFF.

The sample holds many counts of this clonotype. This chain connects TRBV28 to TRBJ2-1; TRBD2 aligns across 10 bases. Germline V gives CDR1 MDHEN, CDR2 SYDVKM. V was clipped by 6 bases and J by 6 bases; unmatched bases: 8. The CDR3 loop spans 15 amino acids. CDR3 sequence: CASSPAGGPSNEQFF. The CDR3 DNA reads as TGTGCCAGCAGCCCAGCGGGAGGGCCGTCCAATGAGCAGTTCTTC.

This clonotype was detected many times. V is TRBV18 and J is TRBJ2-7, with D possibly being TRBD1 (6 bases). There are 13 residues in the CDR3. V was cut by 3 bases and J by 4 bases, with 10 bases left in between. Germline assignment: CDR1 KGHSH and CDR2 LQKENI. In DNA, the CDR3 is TGTGCCAGCTCACCCGGGACAAGTTACGAGCAGTACTTC. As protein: CASSPGTSYEQYF.

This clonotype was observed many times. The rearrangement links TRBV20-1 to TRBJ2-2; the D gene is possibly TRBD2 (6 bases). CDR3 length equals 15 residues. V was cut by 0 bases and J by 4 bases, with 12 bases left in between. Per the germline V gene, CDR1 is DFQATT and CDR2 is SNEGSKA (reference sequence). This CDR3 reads CSARDPRGRTGELFF. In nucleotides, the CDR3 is TGCAGTGCTAGAGATCCGCGGGGTCGCACCGGGGAGCTGTTTTTT.

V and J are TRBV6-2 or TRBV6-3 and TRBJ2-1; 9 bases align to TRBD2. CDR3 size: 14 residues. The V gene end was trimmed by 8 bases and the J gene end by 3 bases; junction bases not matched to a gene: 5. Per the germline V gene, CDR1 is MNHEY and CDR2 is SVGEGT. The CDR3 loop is CASGREGFYNEQFF. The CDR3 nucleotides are TGTGCCAGCGGGCGGGAGGGCTTCTACAATGAGCAGTTCTTC.

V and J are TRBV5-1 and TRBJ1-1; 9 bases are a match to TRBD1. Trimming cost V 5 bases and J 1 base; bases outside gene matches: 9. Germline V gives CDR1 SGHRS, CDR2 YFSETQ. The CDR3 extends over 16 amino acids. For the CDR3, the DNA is TGCGCCAGCAGACCGGGGGGGACAGGGTGGAACACTGAAGCTTTCTTT. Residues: CASRPGGTGWNTEAFF.

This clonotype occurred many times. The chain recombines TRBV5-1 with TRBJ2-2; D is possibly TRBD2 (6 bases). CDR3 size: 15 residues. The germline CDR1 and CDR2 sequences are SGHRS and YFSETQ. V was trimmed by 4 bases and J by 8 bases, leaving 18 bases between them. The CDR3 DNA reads TGCGCCAGCAGCCTTACCCCGGAGGGATCAGGGGAGCTGTTTTTT. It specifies CASSLTPEGSGELFF.

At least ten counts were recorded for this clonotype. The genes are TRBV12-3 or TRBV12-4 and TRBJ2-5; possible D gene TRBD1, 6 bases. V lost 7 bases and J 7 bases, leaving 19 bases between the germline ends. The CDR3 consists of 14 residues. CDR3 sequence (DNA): TGTGCCAGCACCCGGACAGATGGTGGGGGGACCCAGTACTTC. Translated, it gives CASTRTDGGGTQYF.

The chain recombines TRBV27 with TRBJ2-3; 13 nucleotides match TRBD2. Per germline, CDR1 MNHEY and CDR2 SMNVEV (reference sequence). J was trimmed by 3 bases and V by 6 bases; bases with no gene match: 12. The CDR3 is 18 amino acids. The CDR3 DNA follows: TGTGCCAGCAGCGGACTAGCGGGAGTTGGGGGGGTGACAGATACGCAGTATTTT. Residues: CASSGLAGVGGVTDTQYF.

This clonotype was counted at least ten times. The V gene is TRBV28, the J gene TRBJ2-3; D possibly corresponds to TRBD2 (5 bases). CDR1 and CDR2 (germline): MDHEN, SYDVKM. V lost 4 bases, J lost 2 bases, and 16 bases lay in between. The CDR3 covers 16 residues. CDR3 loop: CASSSLLGGTTDTQYF. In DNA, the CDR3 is TGTGCCAGCAGTTCCCTACTAGGCGGTACCACAGATACGCAGTATTTT.

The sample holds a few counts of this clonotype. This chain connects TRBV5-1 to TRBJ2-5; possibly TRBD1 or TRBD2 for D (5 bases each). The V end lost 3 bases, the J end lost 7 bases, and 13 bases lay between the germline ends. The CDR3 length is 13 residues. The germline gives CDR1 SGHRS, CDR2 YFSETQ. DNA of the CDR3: TGCGCCAGCAGCTGGGGGTCCGAGGGGACCCAGTACTTC. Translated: CASSWGSEGTQYF. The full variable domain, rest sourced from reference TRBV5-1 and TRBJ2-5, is KAGVTQTPRYLIKTRGQQVTLSCSPISGHRSVSWYQQTPGQGLQFLFEYFSETQRNKGNFPGRFSGRQFSNSRSEMNVSTLELGDSALYLCASSWGSEGTQYFGPGTRLLVL.

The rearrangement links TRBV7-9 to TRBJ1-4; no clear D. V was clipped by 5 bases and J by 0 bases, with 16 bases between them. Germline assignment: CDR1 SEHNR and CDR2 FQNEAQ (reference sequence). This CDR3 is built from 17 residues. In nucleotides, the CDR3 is TGTGCCAGCAGCCTAGAGGGTGGGCACACAACTAATGAAAAACTGTTTTTT. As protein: CASSLEGGHTTNEKLFF.

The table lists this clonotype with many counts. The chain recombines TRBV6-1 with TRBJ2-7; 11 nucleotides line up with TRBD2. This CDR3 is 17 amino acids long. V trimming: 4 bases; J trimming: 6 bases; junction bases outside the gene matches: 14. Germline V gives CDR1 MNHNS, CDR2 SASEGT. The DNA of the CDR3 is TGTGCCAGCAGTGCTCAAACTAGCGGGAGTACCTTTGGCGAGCAGTACTTC. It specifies CASSAQTSGSTFGEQYF.